A single sample is the source of the 18 T cell receptor beta chains below, sequenced in a study of blood T cell repertoires in COVID-19. Using immunoSEQ multiplex PCR, the repertoire was profiled, and TCRdb retains in-frame clones only, with some absent. This repertoire shows tens of thousands of clones, about 92% found once; its top ten account for over 6.5%. The sequencing sample was made of peripheral blood. All receptors come from a man younger than 35 with COVID-19, enrolled during active disease.

The chain combines TRBV2 with TRBJ1-3, with 8 bases aligning to TRBD1. V was clipped by 6 bases and J by 4 bases; unmatched bases: 5. CDR1 is SNHLY, CDR2 FYNNEI, per germline. The CDR3 is made up of 14 amino acids. Written as DNA, the CDR3 is TGTGCCAGCAGCGGACAGGGAATGGGAAACACCATATATTTT. It yields the protein CASSGQGMGNTIYF.

The V gene is TRBV4-3, the J gene TRBJ2-7; 7 bases fit TRBD2. This CDR3 spans 15 amino acids. V lost 1 base to trimming and J lost 5 bases; unmatched junction nucleotides: 8. Germline V CDR1 and CDR2: LGHNA, YSLEER. CDR3 nucleotide sequence: TGCGCCAGCAGCCAAGGGGCTAGCGGATTTGACGAGCAGTACTTC. As protein: CASSQGASGFDEQYF.

This sequence joins TRBV6-6 and TRBJ2-7, with 8 bases identical to TRBD2. The CDR3 is 17 amino acids. The V segment lost 5 bases and the J segment 1 base; nucleotides outside the gene matches: 13. CDR1 and CDR2 (germline): MNHNY, SVGAGI (reference sequence). The CDR3 loop reads CASSPYGGGRWSYEQYF. In DNA form, the CDR3 reads TGTGCCAGCAGTCCTTACGGGGGGGGGCGATGGTCCTACGAGCAGTACTTC.

A remark on this clone: Germline and junction disagree at one end, which may indicate a read error. This chain joins TRBV28 and TRBJ1-4; D may be TRBD1 (5 bases). The CDR3 has 15 residues. Germline assignment: CDR1 MDHEN and CDR2 SYDVKM. The CDR3 loop is CASSPFRAPNEKLLF. The DNA of the CDR3 is TGTGCCAGCAGTCCGTTCAGGGCTCCTAATGAAAAACTGCTTTTT.

V is TRBV4-3 and J is TRBJ2-7, with D perhaps TRBD2 (6 bases). With 0 bases removed from V and 8 bases from J, the gap between germline ends came to 14 bases. Germline lookup yields CDR1 LGHNA and CDR2 YSLEER. This CDR3 spans 14 amino acids. The CDR3: CASSQDVGGAKQYF. The CDR3 DNA reads TGCGCCAGCAGCCAAGATGTTGGCGGGGCCAAGCAGTACTTC.

This chain uses TRBV9 with TRBJ2-5, with a possible D match to TRBD1 (5 bases). Trimming removed 4 bases from V and 0 bases from J, with 16 bases in between. This CDR3 spans 16 amino acids. The germline gives CDR1 SGDLS, CDR2 YYNGEE. As DNA, the CDR3 is TGTGCCAGCAGCAGAGGACAAAGGACGTACCAAGAGACCCAGTACTTC. This translates into CASSRGQRTYQETQYF.

The rearrangement links TRBV28 to TRBJ2-7, with 7 bases that match TRBD2. Germline CDR1 and CDR2: MDHEN and SYDVKM. CDR3 size: 12 residues. V was pared by 8 bases and J by 5 bases, with 6 bases of the junction left unmatched. The chain's CDR3 is CASGAGNDEQYF. CDR3 bases: TGTGCCAGCGGAGCGGGAAATGACGAGCAGTACTTC.

This clone was seen more than once but under ten times. This chain links TRBV27 with TRBJ1-2; perhaps TRBD1 as D (6 bases). Looked up from germline, CDR1 is MNHEY and CDR2 is SMNVEV (reference sequence). This CDR3 is 14 amino acids long. V lost 5 bases and J 0 bases, leaving 10 bases between the germline ends. CDR3 nucleotide sequence: TGTGCCAGCAGTCCAAGGACAGCTAACTATGGCTACACCTTC. Its protein product is CASSPRTANYGYTF.

CDR3 nucleotides: TGTGCCAGCAGTTACGAACGGAGCTACGAGCAGTACTTC. It translates to CASSYERSYEQYF. V usage is TRBV6-2 or TRBV6-3 and J usage is TRBJ2-7, with D unclear. CDR3 length equals 13 residues. The germline CDR1 and CDR2 sequences are MNHEY and SVGEGT. V dropped 2 bases and J dropped 3 bases, with 8 bases sitting between them.

V gene TRBV6-5 combines with J gene TRBJ2-7; 8 bases map to TRBD1. The CDR3 has 14 residues. Unmatched junction bases numbered 6, after V lost 7 bases and J lost 1 base. The germline gives CDR1 MNHEY, CDR2 SVGAGI. CDR3 DNA sequence: TGTGCCAGCACGATGACAGGGGTTTCCTACGAGCAGTACTTC. It yields the protein CASTMTGVSYEQYF.

V usage is TRBV28 and J usage is TRBJ2-7, with D possibly TRBD2 on 5 matching bases. V dropped 2 bases and J dropped 5 bases, with 13 bases sitting between them. The CDR3 loop spans 14 amino acids. Germline lookup yields CDR1 MDHEN and CDR2 SYDVKM. Written as DNA, the CDR3 is TGTGCCAGCAGTTTAACGGGAAACTACGACGAGCAGTACTTC. Protein product: CASSLTGNYDEQYF. The full variable domain, with the rest looked up from reference TRBV28 and TRBJ2-7, is DVKVTQSSRYLVKRTGEKVFLECVQDMDHENMFWYRQDPGLGLRLIYFSYDVKMKEKGDIPEGYSVSREKKERFSLILESASTNQTSMYLCASSLTGNYDEQYFGPGTRLTVT.

This sequence joins TRBV5-1 and TRBJ1-2; 7 bases line up with TRBD1. The ends lost 0 bases at V and 8 bases at J; junction bases unmatched: 10. Germline loops: CDR1 SGHRS, CDR2 YFSETQ. The length of the CDR3 is 15 residues. The CDR3 protein is CASSLDDNRGRGYTF. The CDR3, as DNA: TGCGCCAGCAGCTTGGACGACAACAGGGGTCGCGGCTACACCTTC.

V gene TRBV3-1 (or the pseudogene TRBV3-2) combines with J gene TRBJ2-2, with D uncertain. Trimming shortened V by 1 base and J by 1 base, and 7 bases separated the two germline ends. The germline CDR1 and CDR2 sequences are LGHDT and YNNKEL (reference sequence). The CDR3 is 15 amino acids. CDR3 amino acids: CASSQAPGNTGELFF. The CDR3 coding sequence is TGTGCCAGCAGCCAAGCCCCGGGGAACACCGGGGAGCTGTTTTTT.

V is TRBV7-2 and J is TRBJ2-7, with unresolved D. Germline V lookup: CDR1 SGHTA, CDR2 FQGNSA. The V gene lost 1 base and the J gene lost 3 bases, with 7 bases spanning the gap. The CDR3 is 13 amino acids. This CDR3 is CASSLEWHYEQYF. The CDR3 DNA reads as TGTGCCAGCAGCTTAGAGTGGCACTACGAGCAGTACTTC.

This clone was recorded only once. The chain has TRBV4-3 and TRBJ1-1, with D perhaps TRBD1 (6 bases). Germline values: CDR1 LGHNA, CDR2 YSLEER. The CDR3 consists of 15 residues. Trimming removed 0 bases from V and 3 bases from J, with 11 bases in between. The CDR3 loop reads CASSQDPGQYTEAFF. As DNA, the CDR3 is TGCGCCAGCAGCCAAGATCCCGGACAGTACACTGAAGCTTTCTTT.

About this clone itself: A junction end diverges from the germline sequence, so it may reflect a read error. This sequence joins TRBV4-3 and TRBJ1-4, with D possibly matching TRBD1 (5 bases). The germline CDR1 and CDR2 sequences are LGHNA and YSLEER. This CDR3 is built from 17 residues. CDR3 DNA sequence: TGCGCCAGCAGCCAAGTGGTACAGGTTGTAACTAATGAAAAACTGCTTTTT. Translating gives CASSQVVQVVTNEKLLF.

The V call is TRBV13, the J call TRBJ1-2, with TRBD1 as a possible D gene (6 bases). Trimming took off 2 bases at V and 0 bases at J, with 16 bases between the two ends. The CDR3 contains 17 residues. The germline gives CDR1 PRHDT, CDR2 FYEKMQ (reference sequence). The CDR3 bases are TGTGCCAGCAGCTTAAGGGGGAACACTAAAGCTAACTATGGCTACACCTTC. It translates to CASSLRGNTKANYGYTF.

This chain joins TRBV27 and TRBJ2-1; TRBD2 matches 9 bases. Germline CDR1 reads MNHEY; CDR2 reads SMNVEV (reference sequence). This CDR3 has 14 amino acids. After removal of 2 bases from V and 7 bases from J, the junction contained 3 bases not matched to a gene. CDR3 nucleotide sequence: TGTGCCAGCAGTTTAGCGGGAGGGCTAAATGAGCAGTTCTTC. Translation gives CASSLAGGLNEQFF.